Below are 16 T cell receptor beta chains sequenced from a single sample in a study of blood T cell repertoires in COVID-19. Some clones are missing from TCRdb's copy, which holds only in-frame ones; the method was immunoSEQ multiplex PCR. The repertoire holds about 160,000 clones, with more than 60% as singletons. The sequenced sample was peripheral blood. These receptors were obtained from a man between 70 and 80 years old with acute or convalescent COVID-19.

The rearrangement joins TRBV2 to TRBJ1-6, with TRBD1 identical over 10 bases. This CDR3 spans 16 amino acids. Germline CDR1 and CDR2: SNHLY and FYNNEI. With 5 bases clipped from V and 5 bases from J, the junction kept 6 bases outside the gene matches. As DNA, the CDR3 is TGTGCCAGCAGTAAAGAGACAGGGGGCAATAATTCACCCCTCCACTTT. Its translation: CASSKETGGNNSPLHF.

A few counts support this clone. The chain recombines TRBV5-1 with TRBJ2-2; TRBD2 is a possible D gene (5 bases). V shed 1 base and J shed 5 bases, with 9 bases lying between them. The CDR3 has 14 residues. CDR1 is SGHRS and CDR2 is YFSETQ in the germline V gene. The CDR3 protein is CASSLRPGTGELFF. CDR3 nucleotide sequence: TGCGCCAGCAGCTTGCGCCCGGGGACCGGGGAGCTGTTTTTT.

With regard to this clone: The same CDR3 can be traced to other DNA sequences in this sample. J is TRBJ1-1 and V is TRBV10-2; TRBD1 might be the D (6 bases). The length of the CDR3 is 12 residues. Germline CDR1 WSHSY, CDR2 SAAADI. Trimming left V 8 bases short and J 1 base short, with 8 bases between. The CDR3 sequence: CASATGNTEAFF. The DNA of the CDR3 is TGCGCCAGCGCGACAGGGAACACTGAAGCTTTCTTT.

The V call is TRBV24-1, the J call TRBJ1-5, with D perhaps TRBD1 (6 bases). Trimming removed 7 bases at V and 3 bases at J, with 12 bases between. CDR1 and CDR2 (germline): KGHDR, SFDVKD. The CDR3 totals 14 residues. The CDR3 coding sequence is TGTGCCACCAGCGGAGGGGGGGCCAATCAGCCCCAGCATTTT. It is translated as CATSGGGANQPQHF.

This clone has only a few counts. V gene TRBV5-6 combines with J gene TRBJ2-3, with a tentative D call TRBD2 (5 bases). Deletions cut 2 bases from V and 5 bases from J, with 18 bases between. Germline V gives CDR1 SGHDT, CDR2 YYEEEE. The CDR3 has 16 residues. The chain's CDR3 is CASSLRSGRVVDTQYF. The CDR3 nucleotides are TGTGCCAGCAGCTTACGGAGCGGCAGAGTTGTAGATACGCAGTATTTT.

This clone was detected only a few times. This rearrangement joins TRBV5-4 to TRBJ2-1; the D gene is possibly TRBD2 (5 bases). Germline V gene data show CDR1 as SGHNT and CDR2 as YYREEE (reference sequence). V was trimmed by 4 bases and J by 2 bases, leaving 16 bases between them. The CDR3 has 16 amino acids. The chain's CDR3 is CASSQEPGSTYNEQFF. The DNA of the CDR3 is TGTGCCAGCAGCCAAGAGCCGGGATCCACCTACAATGAGCAGTTCTTC. Together with reference TRBV5-4 and TRBJ2-1, the CDR3 gives the full variable domain: ETGVTQSPTHLIKTRGQQVTLRCSSQSGHNTVSWYQQALGQGPQFIFQYYREEENGRGNFPPRFSGLQFPNYSSELNVNALELDDSALYLCASSQEPGSTYNEQFFGPGTRLTVL.

The rearrangement uses TRBV12-3 or TRBV12-4 and TRBJ1-1; D is perhaps TRBD1 (6 bases). The CDR3 totals 13 residues. V lost 0 bases, J lost 4 bases, and 6 bases lay in between. DNA for the CDR3: TGTGCCAGCAGTTTAGCAGGGGGCACTGAAGCTTTCTTT. Encoded protein: CASSLAGGTEAFF.

This clone has just one count. This sequence joins TRBV5-4 and TRBJ2-6, with TRBD1 matching over 7 bases. Germline values: CDR1 SGHNT, CDR2 YYREEE (reference sequence). This CDR3 is 18 amino acids long. Trimming cost V 0 bases and J 2 bases; bases outside gene matches: 8. The DNA for the CDR3 is TGTGCCAGCAGCTTGGTTGGCAAGCAGGGGGCTGGGGCCAACGTCCTGACTTTC. Translation gives CASSLVGKQGAGANVLTF.

The chain joins TRBV28 to TRBJ2-5, with unresolved D. The CDR3 extends over 14 amino acids. The germline V gene has CDR1 MDHEN and CDR2 SYDVKM. V shed 5 bases and J shed 5 bases, with 15 bases lying between them. This CDR3 is CASSPQTTSETQYF. Here the CDR3 DNA reads TGTGCCAGCAGTCCCCAAACTACCTCTGAGACCCAGTACTTC.

The chain combines TRBV6-4 with TRBJ2-7; D may be TRBD2 (5 bases). The CDR3 contains 15 residues. V shed 1 base and J shed 3 bases, with 13 bases lying between them. Germline V gene sequence: CDR1 MRHNA, CDR2 SNTAGT. The CDR3 bases are TGTGCCAGCAGTGACTTGGGAGACCACATCTACGAGCAGTACTTC. This gives the protein CASSDLGDHIYEQYF.

CDR3 loop: CASSFTFTGELFF. The CDR3 DNA follows: TGTGCCAGCAGTTTTACATTCACCGGGGAGCTGTTTTTT. The rearrangement joins TRBV28 to TRBJ2-2; no clear D gene. Germline CDR1 reads MDHEN; CDR2 reads SYDVKM. The CDR3 consists of 13 residues. V gave up 3 bases and J gave up 4 bases, with 6 bases separating them.

The V and J genes are TRBV18 and TRBJ2-7, with 9 nucleotides matching TRBD1. The germline V gene has CDR1 KGHSH and CDR2 LQKENI. The CDR3 spans 14 residues. V shed 6 bases, J shed 3 bases, and the junction held 6 bases outside the gene matches. CDR3 bases: TGTGCCAGCTCGGAAAACAGGGGGCGCTACGAGCAGTACTTC. Encoded protein: CASSENRGRYEQYF.

This clone was found once. The chain couples TRBV5-6 to TRBJ2-5, with TRBD2 matching over 8 bases. The V and J ends lost 0 bases and 1 base, in that order; junction bases with no gene match: 5. Per the germline V gene, CDR1 is SGHDT and CDR2 is YYEEEE. The CDR3 is 16 amino acids. CDR3: CASSLVRGAVQETQYF. CDR3 in DNA: TGTGCCAGCAGCTTGGTGCGGGGGGCAGTCCAAGAGACCCAGTACTTC.

V and J are TRBV19 and TRBJ2-7; perhaps TRBD2 as D (6 bases). Germline V CDR1 and CDR2: LNHDA, SQIVND (reference sequence). CDR3 length: 14 residues. V lost 7 bases and J lost 2, with 15 bases in between. The CDR3 is CASTEAGGTYEQYF. The CDR3 coding sequence is TGTGCCAGTACCGAAGCGGGCGGAACCTACGAGCAGTACTTC.

The genes are TRBV28 and TRBJ2-3, with 15 bases that match TRBD2. The germline gives CDR1 MDHEN, CDR2 SYDVKM. The V segment lost 7 bases and the J segment 5 bases; nucleotides outside the gene matches: 7. The CDR3 covers 16 residues. CDR3 DNA sequence: TGTGCCAGCACCCTAGGACTAGCGGGGGGGAGAGATACGCAGTATTTT. This sequence encodes CASTLGLAGGRDTQYF.

This rearrangement joins TRBV10-3 to TRBJ1-2; D is undetermined. The V end was cut by 7 bases, the J end by 8 bases, with 17 bases between. This CDR3 is built from 13 residues. Germline values: CDR1 ENHRY, CDR2 SYGVKD. In nucleotides, the CDR3 is TGTGCCATCAAGAAGACGGGTTTAGGAGGCTACACCTTC. Translation: CAIKKTGLGGYTF.